The 19 T cell receptor beta chains listed next were all sequenced from one sample in a study of tissue T cells after allogeneic stem cell transplantation. Method: immunoSEQ multiplex PCR; TCRdb's copy keeps in-frame clones and lacks some. Of 10,000 or so clones in the sample, roughly three fifths were seen once. Sample: tissue from the ileum, taken at autopsy. The receptors originated from a woman between 18 and 49 years old with breast cancer.

V usage is TRBV5-1 and J usage is TRBJ1-2; D is uncertain. Trimming took off 4 bases at V and 7 bases at J, with 20 bases between the two ends. The CDR3 covers 15 residues. CDR1 SGHRS and CDR2 YFSETQ come from the germline V gene. The CDR3 sequence: CASSRSGRFIGGYTF. CDR3 coding DNA: TGCGCCAGCAGCAGATCCGGGCGATTCATTGGTGGCTACACCTTC.

The rearrangement joins TRBV4-3 to TRBJ1-3, with D hard to call. This CDR3 comprises 15 residues. Trimming removed 4 bases at V and 1 base at J, with 11 bases between. Germline CDR1 and CDR2: LGHNA and YSLEER. The CDR3 region is CASSPTLGSGNTIYF. The CDR3 region has the DNA TGCGCCAGCAGCCCCACCCTAGGGTCTGGAAACACCATATATTTT.

The V call is TRBV27, the J call TRBJ2-7; D not certain. The germline V and J ends were trimmed by 4 bases and 3 bases, with 10 bases remaining between them. Germline V CDR1 and CDR2: MNHEY, SMNVEV (reference sequence). The CDR3 is made up of 13 amino acids. CDR3 region: CASSSEVYYEQYF. CDR3 bases: TGTGCCAGCAGTTCCGAAGTGTACTACGAGCAGTACTTC.

This clone is a singleton in its sample. This chain joins TRBV29-1 and TRBJ1-2; TRBD1 is a possible D gene (5 bases). CDR1 and CDR2 (germline): SQVTM, ANQGSEA. This CDR3 comprises 13 residues. With 2 bases removed from V and 6 bases from J, the gap between germline ends came to 13 bases. CDR3 residues: CSVEYGGIDGYTF. The CDR3 bases are TGCAGCGTTGAATATGGGGGGATCGATGGCTACACCTTC. The full variable domain, rest sourced from reference TRBV29-1 and TRBJ1-2, is SAVISQKPSRDICQRGTSLTIQCQVDSQVTMMFWYRQQPGQSLTLIATANQGSEATYESGFVIDKFPISRPNLTFSTLTVSNMSPEDSSIYLCSVEYGGIDGYTFGSGTRLTVV.

V is TRBV18 and J is TRBJ2-6; D ambiguous. The CDR3 length is 15 residues. V lost 1 base, J lost 1 base, and 5 bases lay in between. Germline V gene sequence: CDR1 KGHSH, CDR2 LQKENI. The chain's CDR3 is CASSPLSSGANVLTF. The CDR3 DNA is TGTGCCAGCTCACCACTTTCTTCTGGGGCCAACGTCCTGACTTTC.

The chain recombines TRBV7-2 with TRBJ2-3, with TRBD2 as a possible D gene (6 bases). The CDR3 totals 15 residues. Trimming took 3 bases from V and 6 from J, leaving 16 bases between them. Germline V gives CDR1 SGHTA, CDR2 FQGNSA. CDR3 nucleotides: TGTGCCAGCAGCTTGGAGGGCCCCTATGTGGATACGCAGTATTTT. This gives the protein CASSLEGPYVDTQYF.

This clone was counted once. This sequence joins TRBV4-2 and TRBJ2-3; 8 bases match TRBD2. V shed 4 bases, J shed 3 bases, and the junction held 9 bases outside the gene matches. From germline, CDR1 is LGHNA and CDR2 YNFKEQ. The CDR3 loop spans 16 amino acids. CDR3 sequence: CASSPPGSGKTDTQYF. The CDR3 nucleotides read TGTGCCAGCAGCCCTCCGGGTAGCGGGAAAACAGATACGCAGTATTTT.

The chain joins TRBV7-2 to TRBJ2-7; a possible D gene is TRBD2 (5 bases). Trimming left V 5 bases short and J 2 bases short, with 13 bases between. The V gene's germline CDR1 is SGHTA and CDR2 FQGNSA. This CDR3 has 14 amino acids. CDR3 sequence: CASSLSGNAYEQYF. In nucleotides, the CDR3 is TGTGCCAGCAGCCTGAGCGGAAATGCCTACGAGCAGTACTTC.

This clone has just one count. CDR3 region: CSASRPSGHDNEQFF. CDR3 DNA: TGCAGTGCTAGTCGGCCTAGCGGGCATGACAATGAGCAGTTCTTC. The chain couples TRBV20-1 to TRBJ2-1; 8 bases are a match to TRBD2. This CDR3 contains 15 residues. CDR1 and CDR2 (germline): DFQATT, SNEGSKA (reference sequence). The V gene end was trimmed by 3 bases and the J gene end by 5 bases; junction bases not matched to a gene: 9.

The genes are TRBV7-9 and TRBJ2-2, with D possibly being TRBD1 (5 bases). V lost 2 bases to trimming and J lost 2 bases, with 6 bases between them. There are 14 residues in the CDR3. Germline V gives CDR1 SEHNR, CDR2 FQNEAQ (reference sequence). DNA for the CDR3: TGTGCCAGCAGCTTACAGGGAAACACCGGGGAGCTGTTTTTT. Translation gives CASSLQGNTGELFF.

The chain recombines TRBV7-9 with TRBJ2-2; 11 bases map to TRBD2. The trim removed 1 base at V and 2 bases at J, leaving 9 bases unmatched. The germline V gene has CDR1 SEHNR and CDR2 FQNEAQ (reference sequence). CDR3 length equals 19 residues. CDR3 sequence reads: CASSLVLAGGKKNTGELFF. CDR3 bases: TGTGCCAGCAGCTTAGTCCTAGCGGGAGGAAAAAAAAACACCGGGGAGCTGTTTTTT. The whole variable domain, remainder taken from reference TRBV7-9 and TRBJ2-2, is DTGVSQNPRHKITKRGQNVTFRCDPISEHNRLYWYRQTLGQGPEFLTYFQNEAQLEKSRLLSDRFSAERPKGSFSTLEIQRTEQGDSAMYLCASSLVLAGGKKNTGELFFGEGSRLTVL.

CDR3 coding DNA: TGTGCCAGCAGTGGAGGGGTAATAAGCTCCTACGAGCAGTACTTC. Encoded protein: CASSGGVISSYEQYF. This rearrangement joins TRBV2 to TRBJ2-7; D possibly matches TRBD1 or TRBD2 (5 bases each). Germline V lookup: CDR1 SNHLY, CDR2 FYNNEI. V was trimmed by 4 bases and J by 0 bases, leaving 13 bases between them. CDR3 length equals 15 residues. Combining the CDR3 with reference TRBV2 and TRBJ2-7 gives the whole variable domain EPEVTQTPSHQVTQMGQEVILRCVPISNHLYFYWYRQILGQKVEFLVSFYNNEISEKSEIFDDQFSVERPDGSNFTLKIRSTKLEDSAMYFCASSGGVISSYEQYFGPGTRLTVT.

The rearrangement links TRBV2 to TRBJ1-2; D is unclear. Trimming cost V 4 bases and J 6 bases, with 12 bases left between them. Germline loops: CDR1 SNHLY, CDR2 FYNNEI. The length of the CDR3 is 13 residues. Here the CDR3 DNA reads TGTGCCAGCAGTGGGTCCGTTATAGATGGCTACACCTTC. It translates to CASSGSVIDGYTF.

The CDR3 region has the DNA TGTGCCAGCAGTGAATTACTACAAGCCTACAATGAGCAGTTCTTC. Encoded protein: CASSELLQAYNEQFF. The chain employs TRBV25-1 and TRBJ2-1, with no clear D. Trimming removed 1 base from V and 2 bases from J, with 9 bases in between. Germline assignment: CDR1 MGHDK and CDR2 SYGVNS. The CDR3 has 15 amino acids.

The chain recombines TRBV9 with TRBJ2-5; D is possibly TRBD2 (6 bases). V gave up 6 bases and J gave up 2 bases, with 11 bases separating them. Germline V gene lookup returns CDR1 SGDLS and CDR2 YYNGEE. The length of the CDR3 is 13 residues. CDR3 amino acids: CASNAGSQETQYF. The DNA of the CDR3 is TGTGCCAGCAACGCGGGGTCACAAGAGACCCAGTACTTC.

The gene calls are TRBV5-1 and TRBJ2-3, with TRBD1 matching 7 bases. Germline CDR1 SGHRS, CDR2 YFSETQ. The CDR3 sequence is 14 residues long. Trimming at V came to 4 bases and at J to 2 bases, leaving 4 bases not matched to a gene. CDR3 in DNA: TGCGCCAGCAGCCAGGGACAGTACACAGATACGCAGTATTTT. Encoded protein: CASSQGQYTDTQYF. Variable domain in full (rest from reference TRBV5-1 and TRBJ2-3): KAGVTQTPRYLIKTRGQQVTLSCSPISGHRSVSWYQQTPGQGLQFLFEYFSETQRNKGNFPGRFSGRQFSNSRSEMNVSTLELGDSALYLCASSQGQYTDTQYFGPGTRLTVL.

A few counts support this clone. V and J are TRBV19 and TRBJ2-2, with a tentative D call TRBD1 (6 bases). The length of the CDR3 is 13 residues. V lost 7 bases and J 3 bases, leaving 9 bases between the germline ends. Looked up from germline, CDR1 is LNHDA and CDR2 is SQIVND (reference sequence). In DNA form, the CDR3 reads TGTGCCAGTAACAACAGGGACACCGGGGAGCTGTTTTTT. It encodes CASNNRDTGELFF.

This clone is categorized as large. The chain carries TRBV7-2 and TRBJ1-5; 7 bases align to TRBD1. There are 15 residues in the CDR3. Germline values: CDR1 SGHTA, CDR2 FQGNSA. V lost 1 base, J lost 9 bases, and 9 bases stayed unmatched. CDR3 nucleotide sequence: TGTGCCAGCAGCTTAGACAGGGGCGGGGGTCGGCCCCAGCATTTT. Encoded protein: CASSLDRGGGRPQHF.

V and J are TRBV6-2 or TRBV6-3 and TRBJ2-3, with 8 bases identical to TRBD1. V was clipped by 6 bases and J by 8 bases; unmatched bases: 4. In germline, CDR1 is MNHEY, CDR2 SVGEGT. The CDR3 sequence is 12 residues long. The chain's CDR3 is CASSQGAGTQYF. As DNA, the CDR3 is TGTGCCAGCAGCCAGGGGGCGGGTACGCAGTATTTT.